The clone carrying this TCR beta chain was seen many times. These data belong to a study of shared clonotypes between healthy human individuals. Trimming removed 0 bases from V and 8 bases from J, with 11 bases in between. This CDR3 contains 14 residues. In germline, CDR1 is LGHNA, CDR2 YNFKEQ. It was across several immunoSEQ plates that each subset's genomic DNA was evenly split. Source study methods: ImmunoSEQ output held junction-only sequences without quality scores, so filtering differed. Profiled with immunoSEQ multiplex PCR; TCRdb holds only in-frame clones, not every one. The V and J calls and clone size were taken over from that table, and D and trimming were inferred from the DNA. The data contain about 1.1 million clones, around 77% of them singletons.

The sequence was obtained from a man aged 18 to 29 in good health. Some clones in this sample may be carry-over from other donors' samples. This chain links TRBV4-2 with TRBJ1-3; D gene uncertain. The sequenced material came from memory CD4+ T cells from PBMCs. Subset of the sample: CD45RA-negative fraction. The CDR3 here is CASSQDPSGDTIYF. CDR3 nucleotide sequence: TGTGCCAGCAGCCAAGATCCTTCTGGGGACACCATATATTTT.